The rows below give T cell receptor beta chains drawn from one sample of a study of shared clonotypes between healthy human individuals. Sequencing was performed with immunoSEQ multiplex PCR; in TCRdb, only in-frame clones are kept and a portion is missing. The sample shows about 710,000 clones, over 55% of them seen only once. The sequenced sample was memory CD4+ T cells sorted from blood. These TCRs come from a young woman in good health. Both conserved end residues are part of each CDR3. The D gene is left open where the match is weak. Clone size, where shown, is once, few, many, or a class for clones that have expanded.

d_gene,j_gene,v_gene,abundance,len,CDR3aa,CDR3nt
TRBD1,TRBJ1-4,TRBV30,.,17,CAWRGGLKGTENEKLFF,TGTGCCTGGAGAGGCGGGTTGAAAGGGACAGAAAATGAAAAACTGTTTTTT
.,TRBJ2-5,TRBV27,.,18,CASSFNGWGGLREETQYF,TGTGCCAGCAGTTTTAACGGATGGGGGGGGCTAAGGGAAGAGACCCAGTACTTC
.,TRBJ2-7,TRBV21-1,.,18,CASSKLLPRDLKRDEQYF,TGTGCCAGCAGCAAATTATTACCCCGGGACCTTAAGCGGGACGAGCAGTACTTC
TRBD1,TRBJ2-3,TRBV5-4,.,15,CASSPDRAFTDTQYF,TGTGCCAGCAGCCCGGACAGGGCTTTCACAGATACGCAGTATTTT
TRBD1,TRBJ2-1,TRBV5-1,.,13,CASSRGQGSEQFF,TGCGCCAGCAGCAGGGGACAGGGGTCAGAGCAGTTCTTC
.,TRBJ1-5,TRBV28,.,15,CASRVGTTRSQPQHF,TGTGCCAGCAGGGTCGGGACAACAAGGAGTCAGCCCCAGCATTTT
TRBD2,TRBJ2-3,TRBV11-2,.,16,CASSLIAGGVTDTQYF,TGTGCCAGCAGCCTCATAGCGGGAGGTGTCACAGATACGCAGTATTTT
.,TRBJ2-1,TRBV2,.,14,CASSVYLVDNEQFF,TGTGCCAGCAGTGTATACTTGGTCGACAATGAGCAGTTCTTC
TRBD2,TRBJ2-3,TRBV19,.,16,CASSGRDDPSTDTQYF,TGTGCCAGTAGCGGGAGGGATGACCCTAGCACAGATACGCAGTATTTT
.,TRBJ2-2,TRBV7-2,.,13,CASSPKVTGELFF,TGTGCCAGCAGCCCTAAGGTCACCGGGGAGCTGTTTTTT
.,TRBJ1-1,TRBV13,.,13,CASSPRVNTEAFF,TGTGCCAGCAGCCCCAGGGTGAACACTGAAGCTTTCTTT
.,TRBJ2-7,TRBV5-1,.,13,CASSITGFREQYF,TGCGCCAGCAGCATCACAGGTTTCCGCGAGCAGTACTTC
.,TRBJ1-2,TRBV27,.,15,CASSPAPRANYGYTF,TGTGCCAGCAGCCCCGCCCCCAGGGCCAACTATGGCTACACCTTC
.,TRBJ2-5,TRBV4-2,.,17,CASSQDSRSRGAETQYF,TGTGCCAGCAGCCAAGATTCTAGGTCCAGGGGGGCAGAGACCCAGTACTTC
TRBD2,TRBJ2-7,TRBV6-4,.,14,CASTRRSGRYEQYF,TGTGCCAGCACCCGGCGGAGCGGGAGGTACGAGCAGTACTTC
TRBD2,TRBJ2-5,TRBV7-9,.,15,CASSLGTSGSETQYF,TGTGCCAGCAGCTTAGGGACTAGCGGGAGTGAGACCCAGTACTTC
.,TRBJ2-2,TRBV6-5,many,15,CASRRTAENTGELFF,TGTGCCAGCAGAAGAACCGCGGAGAACACCGGGGAGCTGTTTTTT
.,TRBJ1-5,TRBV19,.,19,CASSIGLVQNPKNNQPQHF,TGTGCCAGTAGTATAGGGTTGGTGCAGAATCCAAAAAACAATCAGCCCCAGCATTTT
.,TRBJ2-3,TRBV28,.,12,CASSFSADTQYF,TGTGCCAGCAGTTTTTCCGCAGATACGCAGTATTTT
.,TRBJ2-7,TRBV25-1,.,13,CASSGHTHYEQYF,TGTGCCAGCAGTGGGCACACCCACTACGAGCAGTACTTC
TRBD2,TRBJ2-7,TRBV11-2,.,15,CASSPREGVRYEQYF,TGTGCCAGCAGCCCTCGGGAGGGGGTCCGCTACGAGCAGTACTTC
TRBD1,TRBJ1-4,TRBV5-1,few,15,CASSLEGRGHEKLFF,TGCGCCAGCAGCTTGGAGGGCAGGGGGCACGAAAAACTGTTTTTT
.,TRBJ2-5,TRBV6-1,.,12,CASRIDGETQYF,TGTGCCAGCAGGATCGATGGGGAGACCCAGTACTTC
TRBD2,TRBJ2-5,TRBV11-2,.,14,CASSQWTSGRAQYF,TGTGCCAGCAGCCAGTGGACTAGCGGGAGGGCCCAGTACTTC
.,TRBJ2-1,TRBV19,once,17,CASSIGLTGRTYNEQFF,TGTGCCAGTAGTATAGGTCTCACAGGGCGAACCTACAATGAGCAGTTCTTC
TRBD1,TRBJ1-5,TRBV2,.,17,CASSPNTRTGSNQPQHF,TGTGCCAGCAGTCCAAATACGAGGACAGGGTCCAATCAGCCCCAGCATTTT
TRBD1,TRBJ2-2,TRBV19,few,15,CASSPTGGRTGELFF,TGTGCCAGTAGTCCAACAGGGGGGCGCACCGGGGAGCTGTTTTTT
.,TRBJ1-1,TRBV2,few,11,CASHKNTEAFF,TGTGCCAGTCACAAGAACACTGAAGCTTTCTTT
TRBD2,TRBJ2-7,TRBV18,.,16,CASSPGLAGGPSEQYF,TGTGCCAGCTCACCTGGACTAGCGGGAGGGCCCAGCGAGCAGTACTTC
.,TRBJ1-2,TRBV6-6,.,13,CASSASNLYGYTF,TGTGCCAGCAGTGCCTCTAACCTCTATGGCTACACCTTC
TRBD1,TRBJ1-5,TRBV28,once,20,CASSLEGAKGISHSNQPQHF,TGTGCCAGCAGTCTGGAGGGGGCCAAGGGTATATCCCATAGCAATCAGCCCCAGCATTTT
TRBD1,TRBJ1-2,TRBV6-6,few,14,CASSRTGANYGYTF,TGTGCCAGCAGCCGTACAGGGGCCAACTATGGCTACACCTTC
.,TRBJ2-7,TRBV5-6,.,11,CASSAGRKQYF,TGTGCCAGCAGCGCGGGACGGAAGCAGTACTTC
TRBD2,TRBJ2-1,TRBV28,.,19,CASRTLKSNSGSTYNEQFF,TGTGCCAGCAGAACCCTCAAATCCAATAGCGGGAGTACCTACAATGAGCAGTTCTTC
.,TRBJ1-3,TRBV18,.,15,CASSPGWSTGNTIYF,TGTGCCAGCTCCCCGGGATGGTCGACTGGAAACACCATATATTTT
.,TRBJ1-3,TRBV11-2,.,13,CASSEIPRVFIYF,TGTGCCAGCAGCGAGATCCCCAGGGTCTTCATATATTTT
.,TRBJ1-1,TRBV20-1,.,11,CSVAVNTEAFF,TGCAGTGTCGCAGTGAACACTGAAGCTTTCTTT
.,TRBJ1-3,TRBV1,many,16,CTSRCKVLQAGNTIYF,TGCACCAGCAGATGTAAGGTCCTTCAAGCTGGAAACACCATATATTTT
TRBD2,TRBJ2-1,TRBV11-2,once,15,CASSLDKRAGDEQFF,TGTGCCAGCAGCTTAGATAAAAGAGCGGGGGATGAGCAGTTCTTC
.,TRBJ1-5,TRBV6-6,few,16,CASSYSAGDSNQPQHF,TGTGCCAGCAGTTACTCCGCGGGTGATAGCAATCAGCCCCAGCATTTT
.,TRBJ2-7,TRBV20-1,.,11,CSATRVYEQYF,TGCAGTGCTACCAGGGTCTACGAGCAGTACTTC
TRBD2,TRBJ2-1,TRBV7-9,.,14,CASSLAGGKNEQFF,TGTGCCAGCAGCTTAGCGGGAGGGAAAAATGAGCAGTTCTTC
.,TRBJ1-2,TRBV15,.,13,CATSRQGRYGYTF,TGTGCCACCAGCAGACAGGGACGCTATGGCTACACCTTC
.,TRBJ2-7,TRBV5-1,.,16,CASSLEGLGGPHEQYF,TGCGCCAGCAGCTTGGAAGGTTTAGGGGGGCCGCACGAGCAGTACTTC
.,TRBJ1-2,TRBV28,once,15,CASSLSGFANYGYTF,TGTGCCAGCAGTTTATCTGGGTTCGCTAACTATGGCTACACCTTC
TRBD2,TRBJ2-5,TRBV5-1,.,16,CASWFLAGGFQETQYF,TGCGCCAGCTGGTTTCTAGCGGGAGGGTTCCAAGAGACCCAGTACTTC
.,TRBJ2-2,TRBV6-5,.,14,CASRPGQNTGELFF,TGTGCCAGCAGACCCGGACAGAACACCGGGGAGCTGTTTTTT
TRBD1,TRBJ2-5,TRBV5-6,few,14,CASSVQGNQETQYF,TGTGCCAGCAGCGTACAGGGGAACCAAGAGACCCAGTACTTC